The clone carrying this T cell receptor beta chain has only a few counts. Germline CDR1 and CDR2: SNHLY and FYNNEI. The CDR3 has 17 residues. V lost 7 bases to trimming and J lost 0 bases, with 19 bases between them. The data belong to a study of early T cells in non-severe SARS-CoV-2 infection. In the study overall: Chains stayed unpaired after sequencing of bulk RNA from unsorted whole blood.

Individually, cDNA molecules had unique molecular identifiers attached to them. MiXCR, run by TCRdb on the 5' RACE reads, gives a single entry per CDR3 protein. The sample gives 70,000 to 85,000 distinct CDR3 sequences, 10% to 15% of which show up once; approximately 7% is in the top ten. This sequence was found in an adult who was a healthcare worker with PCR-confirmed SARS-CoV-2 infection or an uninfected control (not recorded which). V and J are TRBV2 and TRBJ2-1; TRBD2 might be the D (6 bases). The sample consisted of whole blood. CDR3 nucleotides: TGTGCCAGCATCGGGGAACTAGTCGGGAGCTCCTACAATGAGCAGTTCTTC. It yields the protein CASIGELVGSSYNEQFF.